This entry is about one TCR beta chain. Germline lookup yields CDR1 ENHRY and CDR2 SYGVKD. The length of the CDR3 is 11 residues. V was cut by 6 bases and J by 6 bases, with 6 bases left in between. The data were obtained in a study of blood T cell repertoires in COVID-19. Study in general: The United States, Italy and Spain were the sources of the acute and convalescent COVID-19 samples.

As handled by the study authors: Cell counts per sample came from amplifying reference gene primers. This table comes from immunoSEQ multiplex PCR, and its TCRdb copy is limited to in-frame clones, with some not included. V and J calls and clone size are those listed in that table; D and trimming were worked out from the DNA. This sample has about 230,000 clones, with roughly 83% found just once. The chain employs TRBV10-3 and TRBJ2-1; D is uncertain. The origin of this receptor is a woman between 65 and 79 years old with active or convalescent COVID-19. Material: peripheral blood. This CDR3 is CAIRRSNEQFF. The CDR3 nucleotides are TGTGCCATCAGGAGGTCCAATGAGCAGTTCTTC.